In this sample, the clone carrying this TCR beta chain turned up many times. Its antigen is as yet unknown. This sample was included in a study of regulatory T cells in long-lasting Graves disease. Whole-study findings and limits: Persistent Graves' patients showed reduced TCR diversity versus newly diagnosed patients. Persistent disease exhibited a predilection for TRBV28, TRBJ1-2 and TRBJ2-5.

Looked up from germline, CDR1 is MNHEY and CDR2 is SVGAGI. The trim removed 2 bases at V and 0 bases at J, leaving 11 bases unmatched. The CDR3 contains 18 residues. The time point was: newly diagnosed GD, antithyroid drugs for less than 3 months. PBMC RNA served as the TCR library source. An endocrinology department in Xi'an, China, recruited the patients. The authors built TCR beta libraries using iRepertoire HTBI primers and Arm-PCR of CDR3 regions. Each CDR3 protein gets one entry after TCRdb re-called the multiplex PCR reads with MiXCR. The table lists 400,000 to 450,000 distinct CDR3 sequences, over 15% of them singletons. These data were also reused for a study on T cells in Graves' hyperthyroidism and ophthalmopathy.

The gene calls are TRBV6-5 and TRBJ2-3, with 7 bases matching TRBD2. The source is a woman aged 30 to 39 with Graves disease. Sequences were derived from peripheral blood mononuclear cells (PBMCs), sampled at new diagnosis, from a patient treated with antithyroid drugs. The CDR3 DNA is TGTGCCAGCAGTTACCTCGGCCCAGCGGGATTCAGCACAGATACGCAGTATTTT. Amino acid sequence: CASSYLGPAGFSTDTQYF.